These 29 T cell receptor beta chains share one sample of origin, sequenced in a study of OX40 agonist ivuxolimab in advanced cancers. Profiled with immunoSEQ multiplex PCR; TCRdb holds only in-frame clones, not every one. Of 52,000 or so clones detected, roughly 90% appear once; the ten largest clones hold approximately 1.6%. Sample: CD4+ or CD8+ T cells sorted from blood, taken in a trial of the OX40 agonist ivuxolimab. The source is an adult with an advanced solid tumor such as melanoma, head and neck, liver or kidney cancer.

This chain links TRBV5-6 with TRBJ1-1; D is perhaps TRBD1 (6 bases). Trimming pared 2 bases from V and 1 base from J, leaving 18 bases between. From germline, CDR1 is SGHDT and CDR2 YYEEEE. CDR3 length: 17 amino acids. The CDR3 is CASSFLLGGGGNTEAFF. The CDR3 nucleotides are TGTGCCAGCAGCTTCCTGCTCGGAGGGGGGGGGAACACTGAAGCTTTCTTT.

The chain combines TRBV9 with TRBJ1-2; D is unresolved. Germline V gives CDR1 SGDLS, CDR2 YYNGEE. Trimming left V 0 bases short and J 7 bases short, with 7 bases between. The CDR3 extends over 12 amino acids. In DNA form, the CDR3 reads TGTGCCAGCAGCGTAGGGCGCGGTGGCTACACCTTC. Its translation is CASSVGRGGYTF.

This chain uses TRBV10-3 with TRBJ2-4; D ambiguous. This CDR3 contains 12 residues. Deletions cut 0 bases from V and 7 bases from J, with 4 bases between. The germline V gene has CDR1 ENHRY and CDR2 SYGVKD. Here the CDR3 DNA reads TGTGCCATCAGTGAGTCAGCCAACATTCAGTACTTC. It specifies CAISESANIQYF.

V usage is TRBV5-4 and J usage is TRBJ1-6, with D possibly TRBD1 on 5 matching bases. V was trimmed by 0 bases and J by 5 bases, leaving 6 bases between them. In germline, CDR1 is SGHNT, CDR2 YYREEE (reference sequence). The CDR3 spans 14 residues. CDR3 amino acids: CASSLETDNSPLHF. CDR3 DNA: TGTGCCAGCAGCTTGGAGACAGATAATTCACCCCTCCACTTT. The whole variable domain, filled in from reference TRBV5-4 and TRBJ1-6, reads ETGVTQSPTHLIKTRGQQVTLRCSSQSGHNTVSWYQQALGQGPQFIFQYYREEENGRGNFPPRFSGLQFPNYSSELNVNALELDDSALYLCASSLETDNSPLHFGNGTRLTVT.

The chain uses TRBV9 and TRBJ2-5; tentatively, D is TRBD1 (6 bases). Trimming stripped 3 bases from V and 1 base from J, with 13 bases between. The CDR3 covers 15 residues. Germline CDR1 reads SGDLS; CDR2 reads YYNGEE. CDR3 region: CASSEQGRGQETQYF. CDR3 DNA sequence: TGTGCCAGCAGCGAACAGGGAAGGGGCCAAGAGACCCAGTACTTC.

This rearrangement joins TRBV5-6 to TRBJ2-2; D remains unclear. Trimming left V 0 bases short and J 4 bases short, with 10 bases between. The CDR3 spans 15 residues. Germline CDR1 reads SGHDT; CDR2 reads YYEEEE. The CDR3 region is CASSLVAPSTGELFF. The CDR3 DNA reads as TGTGCCAGCAGCTTGGTAGCCCCTAGCACCGGGGAGCTGTTTTTT.

The chain links TRBV5-1 to TRBJ2-1; 9 nucleotides align to TRBD1. The V segment lost 4 bases and the J segment 10 bases; nucleotides outside the gene matches: 9. Per germline, CDR1 SGHRS and CDR2 YFSETQ. This CDR3 comprises 14 residues. The CDR3 region is CASSAGDREIEQFF. CDR3 DNA sequence: TGCGCCAGCAGCGCAGGGGACAGGGAGATCGAGCAGTTCTTC.

This sequence joins TRBV7-9 and TRBJ1-4; 9 nucleotides align to TRBD1. The CDR3 extends over 15 amino acids. After removal of 7 bases from V and 8 bases from J, the junction contained 11 bases not matched to a gene. Germline V CDR1 and CDR2: SEHNR, FQNEAQ (reference sequence). CDR3 nucleotides: TGTGCCAGCAACGCTAGACAGGGGGACTGGGAAAAACTGTTTTTT. It translates to CASNARQGDWEKLFF.

V gene TRBV20-1 combines with J gene TRBJ1-2; no reliable D call. CDR3 length: 11 residues. Germline loops: CDR1 DFQATT, CDR2 SNEGSKA (reference sequence). Trimming removed 6 bases from V and 8 bases from J, with 13 bases in between. The chain's CDR3 is CSAQVLGGYTF. DNA for the CDR3: TGCAGTGCCCAGGTTCTGGGCGGCTACACCTTC.

This sequence joins TRBV11-3 and TRBJ2-1; the D gene is possibly TRBD2 (6 bases). V was shortened by 0 bases and J by 2 bases, with 11 bases between the two germline ends. Per the germline V gene, CDR1 is SGHNT and CDR2 is YENEEA. The CDR3 covers 16 residues. The CDR3 DNA reads TGTGCCAGCAGCTTAGATGGCCGGGAGCCCTACAATGAGCAGTTCTTC. Amino acids: CASSLDGREPYNEQFF.

V and J are TRBV6-5 and TRBJ1-1, with a possible D match to TRBD1 (5 bases). The germline V gene has CDR1 MNHEY and CDR2 SVGAGI. Deletions cut 6 bases from V and 1 base from J, with 15 bases between. The CDR3 runs to 15 residues. CDR3 nucleotide sequence: TGTGCCAGCAGCCTATACCAGGGTTCGAACACTGAAGCTTTCTTT. Protein: CASSLYQGSNTEAFF.

This chain links TRBV18 with TRBJ2-5; a weak D match, TRBD1 (5 bases). Germline CDR1 is KGHSH and CDR2 is LQKENI. V lost 3 bases and J 4 bases, leaving 15 bases between the germline ends. CDR3 length: 15 amino acids. In nucleotides, the CDR3 is TGTGCCAGCTCACCCTCGACAGATAGAGGAGAGACCCAGTACTTC. Translated, it gives CASSPSTDRGETQYF.

The chain is built from TRBV15 and TRBJ2-1, with unresolved D. Trimming removed 0 bases at V and 7 bases at J, with 13 bases between. The CDR3 loop spans 15 amino acids. CDR1 LNHNV and CDR2 YYDKDF come from the germline V gene (reference sequence). The CDR3: CATSRDAALGNEQFF. The CDR3 nucleotides read TGTGCCACCAGCAGAGATGCGGCCCTCGGTAATGAGCAGTTCTTC. Drawing the rest from reference TRBV15 and TRBJ2-1, the complete variable domain is DAMVIQNPRYQVTQFGKPVTLSCSQTLNHNVMYWYQQKSSQAPKLLFHYYDKDFNNEADTPDNFQSRRPNTSFCFLDIRSPGLGDTAMYLCATSRDAALGNEQFFGPGTRLTVL.

This clone was observed once. CDR3 sequence (DNA): TGCGCCAGCAACCCGGGGAGGGGGCAGCCTGCAGAGACCCAGTACTTC. As protein: CASNPGRGQPAETQYF. The gene calls are TRBV5-1 and TRBJ2-5; the D call may be TRBD1 or TRBD2 (7 bases each). The V gene's germline CDR1 is SGHRS and CDR2 YFSETQ. V dropped 6 bases and J dropped 4 bases, with 22 bases sitting between them. The CDR3 runs to 16 residues.

This clone was picked up one time. This chain uses TRBV5-1 with TRBJ2-1, with D perhaps matching TRBD1 or TRBD2 (6 bases each). The CDR3 is made up of 15 amino acids. V was clipped by 0 bases and J by 2 bases, with 9 bases between them. CDR1 is SGHRS and CDR2 is YFSETQ in the germline V gene. The CDR3 is CASSLEGGTYNEQFF. CDR3 coding DNA: TGCGCCAGCAGCTTGGAGGGGGGTACCTACAATGAGCAGTTCTTC.

The chain links TRBV30 to TRBJ1-2; 7 bases are a match to TRBD1. The CDR3 is 13 residues long. Germline V gives CDR1 GTSNPN, CDR2 SVGIG (reference sequence). J gave up 8 bases and V 1 base, and 7 bases lay outside the gene matches. CDR3 amino acids: CAWSEGQVGGYTF. The DNA for the CDR3 is TGTGCCTGGAGTGAAGGACAGGTTGGAGGCTACACCTTC.

V is TRBV9 and J is TRBJ2-1, with 8 positions matching TRBD2. The V segment lost 0 bases and the J segment 7 bases; nucleotides outside the gene matches: 6. Germline CDR1 is SGDLS and CDR2 is YYNGEE. This CDR3 spans 15 amino acids. The CDR3 reads CASSVGAGVINEQFF. CDR3 in DNA: TGTGCCAGCAGCGTAGGAGCGGGAGTAATTAATGAGCAGTTCTTC.

The chain's CDR3 is CASNGGGVYEAFF. The CDR3 coding sequence is TGTGCCAGTAACGGGGGGGGCGTGTATGAAGCTTTCTTT. The rearrangement joins TRBV28 to TRBJ1-1, with D possibly matching TRBD1 (6 bases). This CDR3 is 13 amino acids long. Trimming took off 9 bases at V and 7 bases at J, with 18 bases between the two ends. Germline assignment: CDR1 MDHEN and CDR2 SYDVKM.

This rearrangement joins TRBV10-3 to TRBJ2-4, with TRBD2 matching 7 bases. There are 16 residues in the CDR3. Germline V lookup: CDR1 ENHRY, CDR2 SYGVKD. Trimming took 0 bases from V and 4 from J; bases not matched to a gene: 6. CDR3 region: CAISESGDYLKNIQYF. In nucleotides, the CDR3 is TGTGCCATCAGTGAGTCGGGGGACTACCTTAAAAACATTCAGTACTTC.

The chain uses TRBV2 and TRBJ2-7; D possibly uses TRBD1 or TRBD2 (5 bases each). Germline-derived CDR1 and CDR2 are SNHLY and FYNNEI. Trimming removed 6 bases at V and 0 bases at J, with 12 bases between. The CDR3 has 14 residues. This CDR3 reads CASSGARSSYEQYF. The CDR3 coding sequence is TGTGCCAGCAGCGGGGCCCGGAGCTCCTACGAGCAGTACTTC.

By proportion, this clone is medium-sized. This chain links TRBV5-5 with TRBJ2-3; TRBD2 is a possible D gene (6 bases). The CDR3 has 13 residues. Trimming left V 4 bases short and J 5 bases short, with 11 bases between. Germline values: CDR1 SGHKS, CDR2 YYEKEE (reference sequence). The CDR3 region is CASSPSGLDTQYF. DNA for the CDR3: TGTGCCAGCAGCCCGAGCGGGTTAGATACGCAGTATTTT.

The chain recombines TRBV6-1 with TRBJ2-7; D might be TRBD2 (6 bases). The CDR3 length is 14 residues. V lost 3 bases to trimming and J lost 12 bases, with 21 bases between them. Germline-derived CDR1 and CDR2 are MNHNS and SASEGT. CDR3 amino acids: CASSEVAASPARYF. The CDR3 coding sequence is TGTGCCAGCAGTGAGGTAGCGGCCTCTCCGGCTCGGTACTTC.

The J gene is TRBJ1-2, the V gene TRBV5-8, with a possible D match to TRBD1 (5 bases). Germline lookup yields CDR1 SGHTS and CDR2 YDEGEE. V lost 9 bases and J lost 4, with 13 bases in between. This CDR3 comprises 12 residues. CDR3 in amino acids: CATGGTRYGYTF. The CDR3 DNA reads TGTGCCACCGGGGGGACGCGCTATGGCTACACCTTC.

The chain is built from TRBV19 and TRBJ1-4; D unclear. V dropped 1 base and J dropped 3 bases, with 6 bases sitting between them. The CDR3 has 14 amino acids. Germline V gene lookup returns CDR1 LNHDA and CDR2 SQIVND (reference sequence). CDR3 sequence reads: CASSIGAANEKLFF. The CDR3 region has the DNA TGTGCCAGTAGTATAGGGGCAGCTAATGAAAAACTGTTTTTT.

This clone was seen once. The chain has TRBV29-1 and TRBJ1-2; D gene unclear. Germline-derived CDR1 and CDR2 are SQVTM and ANQGSEA. This CDR3 contains 13 residues. V was clipped by 3 bases and J by 4 bases, with 12 bases between them. CDR3 nucleotide sequence: TGCAGCGTTGACGACCGGGTTGGCTATGGCTACACCTTC. It specifies CSVDDRVGYGYTF.

This chain connects TRBV10-3 to TRBJ2-3, with TRBD2 identical over 12 bases. CDR1 ENHRY and CDR2 SYGVKD come from the germline V gene. V lost 5 bases, J lost 3 bases, and 12 bases stayed unmatched. The CDR3 runs 18 residues. The CDR3 loop reads CAISWLAGGPILTDTQYF. DNA for the CDR3: TGTGCCATCAGTTGGCTAGCGGGGGGGCCTATATTGACAGATACGCAGTATTTT.

Only one count was recorded for this clone. The chain links TRBV18 to TRBJ2-1, with D unresolved. This CDR3 has 14 residues. The germline gives CDR1 KGHSH, CDR2 LQKENI. The ends were cut back, 3 bases at V and 4 bases at J, with 10 bases in the middle. CDR3 nucleotide sequence: TGTGCCAGCTCACCTTCATATTCTTACAATGAGCAGTTCTTC. Amino acid sequence: CASSPSYSYNEQFF.

J is TRBJ1-6 and V is TRBV18, with a possible D match to TRBD1 (6 bases). Germline V gene sequence: CDR1 KGHSH, CDR2 LQKENI. V was pared by 4 bases and J by 5 bases, with 6 bases between. This CDR3 is 13 amino acids long. For the CDR3, the DNA is TGTGCCAGCTCACGGACAGATAATTCACCCCTCCACTTT. It is translated as CASSRTDNSPLHF.

The V gene is TRBV7-8, the J gene TRBJ2-1; D could derive from TRBD1 or TRBD2 (6 bases each). CDR1 is SGHVS, CDR2 FQNEAQ, per germline. This CDR3 spans 16 amino acids. Trimming left V 0 bases short and J 3 bases short, with 12 bases between. DNA of the CDR3: TGTGCCAGCAGCTTAGCGGGCGGAGGGGGCTACAATGAGCAGTTCTTC. Encoded protein: CASSLAGGGGYNEQFF.